These 11 T cell receptor beta chains originate from one sample sequenced in a study of T cell repertoires in cytomegalovirus infection. These TCRs are of unknown antigen specificity. TCRdb re-derived calls from the reads in MiXCR, one entry per CDR3 protein. The top ten hold 55% to 60% of the sample, which has 230,000 or so distinct CDR3 sequences, 35% to 45% seen once. Sequencing used CD8+ T cells from cultured PBMCs, obtained from culture after CMV antigen stimulation. The receptors come from a human donor in good health (CMV status not recorded). Some clones in this sample may be carry-over from other donors' samples.

Only a few counts were recorded for this clonotype. The V call is TRBV9, the J call TRBJ2-5; 12 nucleotides align to TRBD2. The germline V gene has CDR1 SGDLS and CDR2 YYNGEE. V was clipped by 5 bases and J by 1 base; unmatched bases: 12. There are 18 residues in the CDR3. The CDR3 DNA follows: TGTGCCAGCAGTTTAACTACCGGACTAGCGGGGTTCCAAGAGACCCAGTACTTC. Protein sequence: CASSLTTGLAGFQETQYF.

The chain joins TRBV7-4 to TRBJ2-1, with TRBD2 identical over 9 bases. Germline V gene sequence: CDR1 SGHVT, CDR2 SQSDAQ. The length of the CDR3 is 16 residues. V was pared by 3 bases and J by 2 bases, with 5 bases of the junction left unmatched. In nucleotides, the CDR3 is TGTGCCAGCAGCTTGGGGACTAGCCCACCCTACAATGAGCAGTTCTTC. It encodes CASSLGTSPPYNEQFF.

In nucleotides, the CDR3 is TGTGCCAGCAGCTTAAGGGCAGCCAATCCTGCGGAGCAGTACTTC. Translated: CASSLRAANPAEQYF. The chain joins TRBV7-6 to TRBJ2-7, with D unresolved. Germline CDR1 SGHVS, CDR2 FNYEAQ. The CDR3 spans 15 residues. V lost 2 bases and J lost 7, with 18 bases in between.

In its sample, this clonotype was seen a few times. The genes are TRBV11-2 and TRBJ2-3; the D gene is possibly TRBD2 (6 bases). Germline V gene lookup returns CDR1 SGHAT and CDR2 FQNNGV. This CDR3 spans 15 amino acids. Trimming removed 4 bases from V and 1 base from J, with 12 bases in between. The CDR3: CASSSSGGGTDTQYF. In nucleotides, the CDR3 is TGTGCCAGCAGCTCCTCCGGGGGAGGCACAGATACGCAGTATTTT.

J is TRBJ2-5 and V is TRBV24-1; no definite D call. Trimming left V 3 bases short and J 1 base short, with 11 bases between. The CDR3 consists of 15 residues. Germline CDR1 reads KGHDR; CDR2 reads SFDVKD. CDR3 coding DNA: TGTGCCACCAGTGATCCGGATCAGACCCAAGAGACCCAGTACTTC. Protein: CATSDPDQTQETQYF.

The CDR3 spells CASSVADYNEQFF. The CDR3 DNA reads TGTGCCAGCAGCGTGGCAGACTACAATGAGCAGTTCTTC. The chain uses TRBV9 and TRBJ2-1; no clear D gene. In germline, CDR1 is SGDLS, CDR2 YYNGEE. V was clipped by 2 bases and J by 3 bases, with 6 bases between them. This CDR3 comprises 13 residues.

In its sample, this clonotype was seen a few times. The chain recombines TRBV7-9 with TRBJ1-1, with 9 bases that match TRBD1. This CDR3 contains 14 residues. With 2 bases clipped from V and 6 bases from J, the junction kept 4 bases outside the gene matches. Germline loops: CDR1 SEHNR, CDR2 FQNEAQ (reference sequence). CDR3 bases: TGTGCCAGCAGCTTAACAGGGGGCACGTCTGAAGCTTTCTTT. The encoded protein is CASSLTGGTSEAFF.

The chain couples TRBV7-8 to TRBJ2-5; D might be TRBD2 (6 bases). The CDR3 runs 17 residues. V was cut by 4 bases and J by 0 bases, with 18 bases left in between. Per the germline V gene, CDR1 is SGHVS and CDR2 is FQNEAQ. The CDR3 protein is CASSSLNGGTYQETQYF. The CDR3 region has the DNA TGTGCCAGCAGCTCCCTTAACGGGGGTACGTACCAAGAGACCCAGTACTTC.

This clonotype occurred a few times. The chain links TRBV5-5 to TRBJ1-5; 7 bases fit TRBD1. The trim removed 2 bases at V and 6 bases at J, leaving 5 bases unmatched. The CDR3 contains 14 residues. Germline CDR1 is SGHKS and CDR2 is YYEKEE (reference sequence). CDR3 nucleotides: TGTGCCAGCAGCTTAGGACAGGACCGTCAGCCCCAGCATTTT. Translating gives CASSLGQDRQPQHF.

This rearrangement joins TRBV7-9 to TRBJ1-3, with D perhaps TRBD1 (5 bases). The CDR3 has 16 amino acids. Trimming removed 6 bases at V and 1 base at J, with 16 bases between. Germline CDR1 SEHNR, CDR2 FQNEAQ (reference sequence). CDR3 sequence: CASRSIQEGSGNTIYF. CDR3 nucleotides: TGTGCCAGCAGGTCGATACAGGAGGGGTCTGGAAACACCATATATTTT.

This clonotype showed up just a few times. CDR3 residues: CASSFRGREQYF. As DNA, the CDR3 is TGTGCCAGCAGTTTTAGGGGCCGCGAGCAGTACTTC. The chain links TRBV12-3 or TRBV12-4 to TRBJ2-7; the D gene is possibly TRBD1 (5 bases). The CDR3 is 12 residues long. V lost 3 bases and J 6 bases, leaving 9 bases between the germline ends.